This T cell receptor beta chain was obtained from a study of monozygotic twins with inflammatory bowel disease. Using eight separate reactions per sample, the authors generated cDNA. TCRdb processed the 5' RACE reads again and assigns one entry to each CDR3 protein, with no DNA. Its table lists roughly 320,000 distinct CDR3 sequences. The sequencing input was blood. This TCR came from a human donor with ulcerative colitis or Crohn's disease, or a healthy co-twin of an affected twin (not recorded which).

CDR3: CASSRGGPARHTDTQYF. V gene TRBV19 combines with J gene TRBJ2-3; TCRdb calls TRBD2, which cannot be checked without DNA. The CDR3 loop spans 17 amino acids. CDR1 and CDR2 (germline): LNHDA, SQIVND (reference sequence).